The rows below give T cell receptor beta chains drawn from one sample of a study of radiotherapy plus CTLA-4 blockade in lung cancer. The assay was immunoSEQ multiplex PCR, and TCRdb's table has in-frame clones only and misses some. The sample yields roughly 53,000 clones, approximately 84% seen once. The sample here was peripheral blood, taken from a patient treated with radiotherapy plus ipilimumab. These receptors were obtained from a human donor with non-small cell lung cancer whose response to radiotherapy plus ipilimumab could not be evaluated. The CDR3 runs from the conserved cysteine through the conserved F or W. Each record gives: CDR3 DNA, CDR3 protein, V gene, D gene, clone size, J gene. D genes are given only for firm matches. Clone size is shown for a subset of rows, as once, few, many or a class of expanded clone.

TGTGCCAGCAGTTACCGGGACAGCGGGTCCAACGTCCTGACTTTC,CASSYRDSGSNVLTF,TRBV6-5,-,-,TRBJ2-6
TGTGCCAGCAGTACCCTCACCTCTGGGAGCAAAAAGGTAGATACGCAGTATTTT,CASSTLTSGSKKVDTQYF,TRBV28,-,-,TRBJ2-3
TGTGCCAGCAGCCCTGGGACAGGGGTGGCTGAAGCTTTCTTT,CASSPGTGVAEAFF,TRBV4-2,TRBD1,-,TRBJ1-1
TGTGCCAGCGTCCAGACAGGGGCCAATGAGCAGTTCTTC,CASVQTGANEQFF,TRBV5-4,TRBD1,-,TRBJ2-1
TGCGCCAGCAGCCAGGCTGGAGTCCTAGCCTACAATGAGCAGTTCTTC,CASSQAGVLAYNEQFF,TRBV4-3,-,-,TRBJ2-1
TGCGCCAGCAGCTTGGAGGCAGGGGGTGGGATCTACGAGCAGTACTTC,CASSLEAGGGIYEQYF,TRBV5-1,TRBD1,-,TRBJ2-7
TGCGCCAGCAGCTTGGCCAGGACAGGGTTGAATGAGCAGTTCTTC,CASSLARTGLNEQFF,TRBV5-1,TRBD1,-,TRBJ2-1
TGTGCCAGTATTGGGACAGCCGCGATGGGTGGACTGTTTTTT,CASIGTAAMGGLFF,TRBV6-6,TRBD1,-,TRBJ1-4
TGTGCCAGTAGTGGGCATCGGGGGGCACACACTGAAGCTTTCTTT,CASSGHRGAHTEAFF,TRBV19,-,-,TRBJ1-1
TGTGCCAGCAGCCCCCCAGTGCCGGGGACCCAGTACTTC,CASSPPVPGTQYF,TRBV11-2,-,-,TRBJ2-5
TGTGCCACCAGGGTACAGGGGGAAGGCACTGAAGCTTTCTTT,CATRVQGEGTEAFF,TRBV6-1,TRBD1,-,TRBJ1-1
TGTGCCAGCAGTTACGGACAGCGATACACCATATATTTT,CASSYGQRYTIYF,TRBV6-5,-,-,TRBJ1-3
TGCGCCAGCAGCCCCTCAGGGGTAGCCGGAAACACCATATATTTT,CASSPSGVAGNTIYF,TRBV5-1,-,-,TRBJ1-3
TGTGCCAGCAGTTACCAGGGACAGGGGGTGGAAAAACTGTTTTTT,CASSYQGQGVEKLFF,TRBV6-5,TRBD1,-,TRBJ1-4
TGTGCCAGCAGTAGGGACAGGTCGGGGGACTACGAGCAGTACTTC,CASSRDRSGDYEQYF,TRBV28,TRBD1,once,TRBJ2-7
TGTGCCAGCAGCGAGGGGGGACAGGGGTATGTAAATGAGCAGTTCTTC,CASSEGGQGYVNEQFF,TRBV5-6,TRBD1,once,TRBJ2-1
TGTGCCAGCAGTTTTATCCAGGGTAACTATGGCTACACCTTC,CASSFIQGNYGYTF,TRBV28,-,-,TRBJ1-2
TGTGCCAGCAGCATCAATACAGCCAAGCCCCAGCATTTT,CASSINTAKPQHF,TRBV7-2,-,-,TRBJ1-5
TGTGCCAGCAGCCAGGGACTAGGTGACACAGATACGCAGTATTTT,CASSQGLGDTDTQYF,TRBV7-3,TRBD2,once,TRBJ2-3
TGTGCCGTCCCGGGACAGGCCTATGGAAACACCATATATTTT,CAVPGQAYGNTIYF,TRBV7-9,TRBD1,-,TRBJ1-3
TGCGCCAGCAGCCAAGGGGCGGGGGCCTCCTACGAGCAGTACTTC,CASSQGAGASYEQYF,TRBV4-1,-,-,TRBJ2-7
TGTGCCTGGAGTGGGGGCCGGGAAAAACTGTTTTTT,CAWSGGREKLFF,TRBV30,-,-,TRBJ1-4
TGTGCCAGCAGCAGTGACCCTACAGGGACTACGGAAAAACTGTTTTTT,CASSSDPTGTTEKLFF,TRBV5-8,-,-,TRBJ1-4
TGTGCCACCAGCAGAGACAGGGTGAACTATGGCTACACCTTC,CATSRDRVNYGYTF,TRBV15,-,-,TRBJ1-2
TGTGCCAGCAGGGCCGACAGGGTATCGGCGGAGACCCAGTACTTC,CASRADRVSAETQYF,TRBV2,TRBD1,-,TRBJ2-5
TGTGCCAGCAGGGGGGGTACCGGGGAGCTGTTTTTT,CASRGGTGELFF,TRBV6-1,-,-,TRBJ2-2
TGTGCCAGCAGCGCCCCCTCGTCAGGGCTTGGCTACACCTTC,CASSAPSSGLGYTF,TRBV9,-,-,TRBJ1-2
TGTGCCAGCAGCTTACGACAGGGGACCGGGGAGCTGTTTTTT,CASSLRQGTGELFF,TRBV7-9,TRBD1,once,TRBJ2-2
TGTGCTAGTGGTTTCGGGGGAAATCAGCCCCAGCATTTT,CASGFGGNQPQHF,TRBV12-5,-,-,TRBJ1-5
TGTGCCAGCAGCACCCACCCGGGAGGGCCGAGTGAGCAGTACTTC,CASSTHPGGPSEQYF,TRBV7-2,TRBD2,once,TRBJ2-7
TGTGCCAGCAGCAAGACAGGCGAGAACACTGAAGCTTTCTTT,CASSKTGENTEAFF,TRBV6-6,-,few,TRBJ1-1
TGTGCCATCAGTGAGAGTCGGTTGAGTACAGATACGCAGTATTTT,CAISESRLSTDTQYF,TRBV10-3,-,-,TRBJ2-3
TGCAGCGTTGTATTAGCTGTATCCGGGGAGCTGTTTTTT,CSVVLAVSGELFF,TRBV29-1,-,-,TRBJ2-2
TGCGCCAGCAGCCAGACTAGCGGGGCCTACAATGAGCAGTTCTTC,CASSQTSGAYNEQFF,TRBV4-3,TRBD2,medium-sized,TRBJ2-1
TGTGCCTGGAGGCAGGGTATTCGGGAGCTGTTTTTT,CAWRQGIRELFF,TRBV30,-,-,TRBJ2-2
TGTGCCAGCAGTGATCAAGCGGGAGGCGGGAATGAGCAGTTCTTC,CASSDQAGGGNEQFF,TRBV2,TRBD2,-,TRBJ2-1
TGTGCCAGCAGTGACTTTGGAGATCTACCAACTAATGAAAAACTGTTTTTT,CASSDFGDLPTNEKLFF,TRBV6-1,-,-,TRBJ1-4
TGCGCCAGCAGCCCTCGAACAGGGACCACTGAAGCTTTCTTT,CASSPRTGTTEAFF,TRBV4-1,-,-,TRBJ1-1
TGTGCCAGCAGCCCTCAGGGGGAAGGGGGTAACTATGGCTACACCTTC,CASSPQGEGGNYGYTF,TRBV9,TRBD1,-,TRBJ1-2
TGTGCCAGCAGTGGACAGGGGGGAAACGAGCAGTACTTC,CASSGQGGNEQYF,TRBV25-1,TRBD1,-,TRBJ2-7
TGTGCCAGCAGTAGGACAGGCGGTGGCTACACCTTC,CASSRTGGGYTF,TRBV28,TRBD1,-,TRBJ1-2
TGTGCCAGTAGTAGCTCCAGGAACACTGAAGCTTTCTTT,CASSSSRNTEAFF,TRBV19,-,-,TRBJ1-1
TGTGCCAGCAGCATAGGACAGGGAAACTATGGCTACACCTTC,CASSIGQGNYGYTF,TRBV11-2,TRBD1,-,TRBJ1-2
TGTGCCAGCAGGACCGGACAGACCAATCAGCCCCAGCATTTT,CASRTGQTNQPQHF,TRBV6-1,-,few,TRBJ1-5
TGTGCCAGCAGCCGGGACAGGGGTACCTACGAGCAGTACTTC,CASSRDRGTYEQYF,TRBV7-9,TRBD1,-,TRBJ2-7
TGTGCCACCAGCAGAGATGGGAGTGGGGAGCAGTACTTC,CATSRDGSGEQYF,TRBV15,-,-,TRBJ2-7
TGTGCCAGCAGTTTTGGGACAGGGGGCAGTGTTGAAGCTTTCTTT,CASSFGTGGSVEAFF,TRBV6-5,TRBD1,-,TRBJ1-1
TGTGCCAGCAGCTTGCATCCAGGGGCCGAAAATGAAGCTTTCTTT,CASSLHPGAENEAFF,TRBV5-6,-,-,TRBJ1-1